This note documents a single T cell receptor beta chain sequence. The CDR3 spans 13 residues. V was clipped by 8 bases and J by 3 bases; unmatched bases: 3. The V gene's germline CDR1 is WNHNN and CDR2 SYGVQD (reference sequence). The data derive from a study of blood T cell repertoires in COVID-19. The authors' processing: Amplification of reference gene primers provided the estimated nucleated cell counts. Clones were read by immunoSEQ multiplex PCR, and TCRdb kept only the in-frame ones, dropping some. V, J and clone size are those of that table, while D and trimming were read from the DNA. The table shows roughly 110,000 clones, with more than 80% occurring only once.

The TCR comes from a human donor in a cohort sampled during active COVID-19. Sequenced input: peripheral blood. The chain carries TRBV10-1 and TRBJ1-3; the match to TRBD1 covers 8 bases. The CDR3 bases are TGCGCCAGCCGGACAGGGCTTGGAAACACCATATATTTT. Translated, it gives CASRTGLGNTIYF.